This T cell receptor beta chain was identified in a study of PD-1 blockade in classical Hodgkin lymphoma. Repertoires were generated with immunoSEQ multiplex PCR, while TCRdb's copy carries only in-frame clones and drops some. The sample yields about 17,000 clones, 60% to 85% seen once. As concerns this clone: Its antigen is unidentified.

Study results and caveats: Similar baseline diversity was found in complete responders and newly diagnosed patients. Possibly reflecting disease activity or prior therapy, repertoire differences have causes that remain undefined.

Germline CDR1 is LNHDA and CDR2 is SQIVND (reference sequence). The V end was cut by 4 bases, the J end by 0 bases, with 13 bases between. The CDR3 covers 15 residues. The time point denotes: cycle 4 day 1 (C4D1), after 6 weeks of nivolumab. Every patient relapsed after autologous stem cell transplantation, and brentuximab vedotin exposure varied. Thawed PBMCs yielded CD4+ T cells through magnetic negative selection. This specimen was CD4+ T cells from blood, taken before the fourth cycle of nivolumab. The chain uses TRBV19 and TRBJ2-7; no firm D call. This TCR derives from a human donor with classical Hodgkin lymphoma. For the CDR3, the DNA is TGTGCCAGTAGTAATGGACCTACCCCCTCCTACGAGCAGTACTTC. Translation gives CASSNGPTPSYEQYF.